The 31 T cell receptor beta chains given below trace back to one sample, sequenced in a study of blood T cells in healthy people across ages. The second PCR ran about 6 to 12 cycles with a sample-barcoded 5' primer and J-beta primers. TCRdb fed the 5' RACE reads into MiXCR, producing one record per CDR3 protein. This table has about 1,400,000 distinct CDR3 sequences, 35% to 45% appearing once. Sequencing input: blood. Receptor source: a woman aged 18-29 years in good health.

The chain joins TRBV10-3 to TRBJ1-6, with D possibly matching TRBD1 (5 bases). CDR3 length equals 15 residues. Between the trimmed V and J ends, which lost 2 bases and 14 bases, there was a span of 19 bases. From germline, CDR1 is ENHRY and CDR2 SYGVKD. The CDR3 DNA reads TGTGCCATCAGTGAGCTAAGGGGTCCCAAGGTATCCCTCCACTTT. It encodes CAISELRGPKVSLHF.

This clonotype came up a few times. The chain employs TRBV27 and TRBJ2-5; unclear D gene. There are 14 residues in the CDR3. Germline V CDR1 and CDR2: MNHEY, SMNVEV (reference sequence). Trimming took 3 bases from V and 3 from J, leaving 11 bases between them. CDR3: CASSFRQNKETQYF. The CDR3 coding sequence is TGTGCCAGCAGTTTCCGTCAGAACAAAGAGACCCAGTACTTC.

This sequence joins TRBV20-1 and TRBJ1-1, with D maybe TRBD1 (6 bases). Trimming left V 1 base short and J 0 bases short, with 15 bases between. The CDR3 totals 16 residues. Per germline, CDR1 DFQATT and CDR2 SNEGSKA (reference sequence). Here the CDR3 DNA reads TGCAGTGCTAGAGTCATGGGGGCCCCAATGAACACTGAAGCTTTCTTT. The encoded protein is CSARVMGAPMNTEAFF.

The chain uses TRBV20-1 and TRBJ2-5, with TRBD1 matching 11 bases. The CDR3 loop spans 15 amino acids. V was clipped by 6 bases and J by 1 base; unmatched bases: 7. Germline-derived CDR1 and CDR2 are DFQATT and SNEGSKA (reference sequence). CDR3 DNA sequence: TGCAGTGCACGGTTGGACAGGGGGCTCCAAGAGACCCAGTACTTC. Its protein product is CSARLDRGLQETQYF.

The chain joins TRBV5-4 to TRBJ2-3, with D unresolved. Trimming pared 7 bases from V and 0 bases from J, leaving 15 bases between. Germline CDR1 SGHNT, CDR2 YYREEE (reference sequence). The CDR3 spans 15 residues. The DNA of the CDR3 is TGTGCCAGCCCATCGGCGCCAGGCAGCACAGATACGCAGTATTTT. Translating it yields CASPSAPGSTDTQYF.

The chain combines TRBV28 with TRBJ2-1; D is perhaps TRBD1 (6 bases). The CDR3 is 12 amino acids. V was shortened by 3 bases and J by 8 bases, with 8 bases between the two germline ends. Germline V CDR1 and CDR2: MDHEN, SYDVKM. The CDR3: CASSFNRDEQFF. CDR3 in DNA: TGTGCCAGCAGTTTTAACAGGGATGAGCAGTTCTTC.

Of note for this clonotype: The junction and the germline gene differ at one end; a read error may be behind it. This chain links TRBV4-1 with TRBJ1-2; maybe TRBD1 (5 bases). Germline V gives CDR1 MGHRA, CDR2 YSYEKL. The CDR3 runs 16 residues. CDR3 protein: CASNQSSTDPNYGYTF. DNA for the CDR3: TGCGCCAGCAACCAAAGTTCGACAGATCCTAACTATGGCTACACCTTC.

This clonotype was seen a handful of times. The rearrangement links TRBV28 to TRBJ2-1; D gene unclear. Germline V gene lookup returns CDR1 MDHEN and CDR2 SYDVKM. The CDR3 runs to 14 residues. Deletions cut 7 bases from V and 3 bases from J, with 13 bases between. CDR3 coding DNA: TGTGCCAGCACCCCCCGGCGGAGCTACAATGAGCAGTTCTTC. This sequence encodes CASTPRRSYNEQFF.

This clonotype has just a few counts. This chain connects TRBV28 to TRBJ2-7; a weak D match, TRBD1 (5 bases). Germline CDR1 is MDHEN and CDR2 is SYDVKM. Trimming removed 5 bases at V and 4 bases at J, with 12 bases between. The CDR3 consists of 13 residues. The CDR3 nucleotides are TGTGCCAGCAGTCCTCGGACACCTTACGAGCAGTACTTC. Protein: CASSPRTPYEQYF. Complete variable domain (other parts from reference TRBV28 and TRBJ2-7): DVKVTQSSRYLVKRTGEKVFLECVQDMDHENMFWYRQDPGLGLRLIYFSYDVKMKEKGDIPEGYSVSREKKERFSLILESASTNQTSMYLCASSPRTPYEQYFGPGTRLTVT.

This clonotype has more than one count but fewer than ten. V gene TRBV6-6 combines with J gene TRBJ2-1; TRBD1 matches at 10 bases. The CDR3 is 16 residues long. V shed 6 bases and J 6 bases; nucleotides not matched to a gene: 11. The germline V gene encodes CDR1 MNHNY and CDR2 SVGAGI (reference sequence). The CDR3 protein is CASSPTAGTGVNEQFF. Written as DNA, the CDR3 is TGTGCCAGCAGCCCCACTGCCGGGACAGGGGTCAATGAGCAGTTCTTC.

This chain uses TRBV11-2 with TRBJ1-2; no firm D call. The CDR3 has 12 amino acids. CDR1 and CDR2 from the germline V gene are SGHAT and FQNNGV. V lost 4 bases and J 8 bases, leaving 11 bases between the germline ends. The CDR3 protein is CASSSEYLGYTF. In DNA form, the CDR3 reads TGTGCCAGCAGCTCCGAGTACTTGGGCTACACCTTC. Looking up the rest from reference TRBV11-2 and TRBJ1-2 gives the full variable domain: EAGVAQSPRYKIIEKRQSVAFWCNPISGHATLYWYQQILGQGPKLLIQFQNNGVVDDSQLPKDRFSAERLKGVDSTLKIQPAKLEDSAVYLCASSSEYLGYTFGSGTRLTVV.

J is TRBJ2-3 and V is TRBV20-1, with 12 bases lining up with TRBD2. In germline, CDR1 is DFQATT, CDR2 SNEGSKA (reference sequence). There are 17 residues in the CDR3. V lost 1 base to trimming and J lost 4 bases; unmatched junction nucleotides: 9. The chain's CDR3 is CSARASLAGGNSDTQYF. DNA for the CDR3: TGCAGTGCTAGAGCCTCACTAGCGGGAGGTAACTCAGATACGCAGTATTTT.

Ten or more counts support this clonotype. V and J are TRBV12-3 or TRBV12-4 and TRBJ2-7; 7 positions agree with TRBD2. The CDR3 contains 14 residues. The junction had 8 bases not matched to a gene; V was cut back by 3 bases and J by 6 bases. The CDR3 bases are TGTGCCAGCAGTTTGGTTGCGGGAGTGGCCGAGCAGTACTTC. Amino acid sequence: CASSLVAGVAEQYF.

The V gene is TRBV3-1, the J gene TRBJ2-1; 7 positions agree with TRBD2. Germline CDR1 reads LGHDT; CDR2 reads YNNKEL (reference sequence). J was trimmed by 3 bases and V by 1 base; bases with no gene match: 6. The CDR3 is 16 amino acids. The CDR3: CASSQGAGAIYNEQFF. The DNA for the CDR3 is TGTGCCAGCAGCCAAGGTGCGGGAGCTATCTACAATGAGCAGTTCTTC.

This chain links TRBV9 with TRBJ1-2; D unresolved. Trimming took off 3 bases at V and 4 bases at J, with 16 bases between the two ends. The CDR3 runs 15 residues. CDR1 and CDR2 (germline): SGDLS, YYNGEE. The CDR3 DNA sequence: TGTGCCAGCAGCGGCTCCGAAGACCCCTTCTATGGCTACACCTTC. Residues: CASSGSEDPFYGYTF.

The V and J genes are TRBV20-1 and TRBJ1-5, with 10 positions matching TRBD1. Germline V CDR1 and CDR2: DFQATT, SNEGSKA (reference sequence). The CDR3 covers 13 residues. Trimming took 3 bases from V and 7 from J; bases not matched to a gene: 3. The CDR3 is CSASRQGAQPQHF. CDR3 nucleotide sequence: TGCAGTGCTAGTAGACAGGGGGCGCAGCCCCAGCATTTT.

The chain has TRBV5-6 and TRBJ2-4; a weak D match, TRBD1 (6 bases). The CDR3 totals 13 residues. The ends were cut back, 4 bases at V and 8 bases at J, with 13 bases in the middle. Germline CDR1 and CDR2: SGHDT and YYEEEE. The CDR3 DNA reads TGTGCCAGCAGCCAGCGGACAGAGGACATTCAGTACTTC. It is translated as CASSQRTEDIQYF.

In its sample, this clonotype was seen a few times. This sequence joins TRBV20-1 and TRBJ2-3; no reliable D call. CDR3 length: 13 amino acids. CDR1 is DFQATT and CDR2 is SNEGSKA in the germline V gene (reference sequence). Trimming shortened V by 4 bases and J by 6 bases, and 14 bases separated the two germline ends. The CDR3 DNA follows: TGCAGTGCTACCGACCGAGGCCCGGATACGCAGTATTTT. Translating it yields CSATDRGPDTQYF.

As concerns this clonotype: One junction end does not reproduce the germline sequence, and a read error may be involved. V and J are TRBV28 and TRBJ2-7; D might be TRBD1 or TRBD2, each matching 5 bases. TRBJ2-5 explains the end of the DNA better; the J call may be wrong. CDR1 is MDHEN and CDR2 is SYDVKM in the germline V gene. This CDR3 region has 14 residues. CDR3 sequence reads: CVSSPGTEEETQYF. The CDR3 nucleotides are TGTGTCAGCAGCCCCGGGACGGAAGAAGAGACCCAGTACTTC.

The V call is TRBV4-1, the J call TRBJ2-7, with 9 bases that match TRBD1. The end of the DNA is better explained by TRBJ2-5, so the J call may be wrong. The CDR3 has 16 residues. CDR1 is MGHRA and CDR2 is YSYEKL in the germline V gene. CDR3 sequence (DNA): TGCGCCAGCAGCCAAGACCCACAGGGGGCGCTGAAGACCCAGTACTTC. Translated, it gives CASSQDPQGALKTQYF.

This clonotype was found a few times. The V call is TRBV27, the J call TRBJ2-7; possibly TRBD1 for D (6 bases). Trimming stripped 1 base from V and 2 bases from J, with 9 bases between. The CDR3 loop spans 14 amino acids. The germline V gene encodes CDR1 MNHEY and CDR2 SMNVEV (reference sequence). CDR3 amino acids: CASSLWDKPYEQYF. The CDR3 DNA reads as TGTGCCAGCAGTTTATGGGACAAACCCTACGAGCAGTACTTC.

Only a few counts were recorded for this clonotype. The chain links TRBV3-1 to TRBJ2-3; D is unclear. Per the germline V gene, CDR1 is LGHDT and CDR2 is YNNKEL (reference sequence). Trimming took off 1 base at V and 5 bases at J, with 7 bases between the two ends. The CDR3 length is 13 residues. The DNA for the CDR3 is TGTGCCAGCAGCCAAGTGGTTGGAGATACGCAGTATTTT. Encoded protein: CASSQVVGDTQYF.

The chain employs TRBV11-1 and TRBJ1-2, with D possibly being TRBD1 (5 bases). The germline CDR1 and CDR2 sequences are SGHAT and FQDESV (reference sequence). This CDR3 is 13 amino acids long. V lost 5 bases and J lost 3, with 10 bases in between. CDR3 sequence reads: CASSIGGDYGYTF. In nucleotides, the CDR3 is TGTGCCAGCAGCATCGGAGGGGACTATGGCTACACCTTC.

This chain uses TRBV12-3 or TRBV12-4 with TRBJ1-2, with 11 bases lining up with TRBD1. The ends lost 3 bases at V and 3 bases at J; junction bases unmatched: 3. The CDR3 is 15 residues long. The CDR3 DNA follows: TGTGCCAGCAGTTTCCGGGACAGGGGGTACTATGGCTACACCTTC. This gives the protein CASSFRDRGYYGYTF.

V is TRBV3-1 and J is TRBJ1-2, with TRBD1 matching 11 bases. J gave up 8 bases and V 1 base, and 0 bases lay outside the gene matches. The CDR3 is 13 amino acids. Germline V lookup: CDR1 LGHDT, CDR2 YNNKEL (reference sequence). CDR3 region: CASSQGTGGGYTF. CDR3 nucleotide sequence: TGTGCCAGCAGCCAAGGGACAGGGGGCGGCTACACCTTC. The full variable domain, its missing parts supplied by reference TRBV3-1 and TRBJ1-2, is DTAVSQTPKYLVTQMGNDKSIKCEQNLGHDTMYWYKQDSKKFLKIMFSYNNKELIINETVPNRFSPKSPDKAHLNLHINSLELGDSAVYFCASSQGTGGGYTFGSGTRLTVV.

CDR3 loop: CASSPTGADYTDTQYF. CDR3 DNA: TGTGCCAGCAGCCCCACGGGGGCCGACTACACAGATACGCAGTATTTT. The rearrangement joins TRBV11-2 to TRBJ2-3; D tentatively fits TRBD1 or TRBD2 (6 bases each). V was shortened by 5 bases and J by 2 bases, with 17 bases between the two germline ends. Germline V gene sequence: CDR1 SGHAT, CDR2 FQNNGV. This CDR3 contains 16 residues.

This clonotype has only a few counts. CDR3 DNA sequence: TGCAGCGCCGTGGGGACTAGCACAGATACGCAGTATTTT. It encodes CSAVGTSTDTQYF. The chain employs TRBV29-1 and TRBJ2-3; D may be TRBD2 (6 bases). V shed 7 bases and J shed 0 bases, with 11 bases lying between them. Germline loops: CDR1 SQVTM, CDR2 ANQGSEA. This CDR3 region has 13 residues.

This chain uses TRBV4-1 with TRBJ2-7; D is unresolved. V lost 2 bases and J 2 bases, leaving 10 bases between the germline ends. The CDR3 runs 14 residues. The germline CDR1 and CDR2 sequences are MGHRA and YSYEKL. The CDR3 loop reads CASSQSNVPYEQYF. The CDR3 DNA is TGCGCCAGCAGCCAATCTAACGTCCCCTACGAGCAGTACTTC.

This chain links TRBV19 with TRBJ1-5, with 12 bases fitting TRBD1. Trimming at V came to 6 bases and at J to 6 bases, leaving 18 bases not matched to a gene. Germline V lookup: CDR1 LNHDA, CDR2 SQIVND (reference sequence). The CDR3 is 19 amino acids. The CDR3 spells CASSLRGTGGVGAPQPQHF. CDR3 nucleotide sequence: TGTGCCAGTAGCCTACGGGGGACAGGGGGCGTTGGGGCGCCTCAGCCCCAGCATTTT.

The chain recombines TRBV7-9 with TRBJ2-1, with TRBD2 as a possible D gene (5 bases). The germline gives CDR1 SEHNR, CDR2 FQNEAQ (reference sequence). V lost 5 bases, J lost 6 bases, and 17 bases lay in between. The CDR3 loop spans 15 amino acids. The CDR3 DNA reads as TGTGCCAGCAGCCCAGCTTTAGGTCGGGGCAATGAGCAGTTCTTC. Its translation: CASSPALGRGNEQFF.

V gene TRBV20-1 combines with J gene TRBJ1-1; 7 bases are a match to TRBD1. CDR1 and CDR2 (germline): DFQATT, SNEGSKA (reference sequence). After removal of 2 bases from V and 11 bases from J, the junction contained 5 bases not matched to a gene. The CDR3 spans 11 residues. The CDR3 DNA follows: TGCAGTGCTAGACGACAGGGCGAGGCTTTCTTT. Amino acids: CSARRQGEAFF.